These 22 T cell receptor beta chains were sequenced from one sample in a study of OX40 agonist ivuxolimab in advanced cancers. Data came from immunoSEQ multiplex PCR; TCRdb stores just in-frame clones and leaves some out. The sample consists of tens of thousands of clones, about 84% of them appearing once. The specimen comprised CD4+ or CD8+ T cells sorted from blood, sampled in a trial of the OX40 agonist ivuxolimab. The receptors come from an adult with an advanced solid tumor such as melanoma, head and neck, liver or kidney cancer.

V usage is TRBV5-1 and J usage is TRBJ1-4; D call uncertain. The CDR3 loop spans 17 amino acids. V dropped 0 bases and J dropped 7 bases, with 19 bases sitting between them. Germline CDR1 SGHRS, CDR2 YFSETQ. The CDR3 here is CASSLVVSREKGEKLFF. The DNA of the CDR3 is TGCGCCAGCAGCTTGGTGGTTAGCCGGGAAAAGGGTGAAAAACTGTTTTTT.

The count of this clone is one. The chain carries TRBV19 and TRBJ2-7; D is ambiguous. Trimming left V 2 bases short and J 0 bases short, with 11 bases between. This CDR3 region has 15 residues. The germline CDR1 and CDR2 sequences are LNHDA and SQIVND (reference sequence). DNA for the CDR3: TGTGCCAGTAGTATAAAGAGTCAGCCCTCCTACGAGCAGTACTTC. Translation: CASSIKSQPSYEQYF.

The chain uses TRBV7-9 and TRBJ2-1; TRBD2 aligns across 9 bases. The CDR3 sequence is 16 residues long. V lost 0 bases, J lost 7 bases, and 7 bases stayed unmatched. Germline CDR1 is SEHNR and CDR2 is FQNEAQ (reference sequence). The chain's CDR3 is CASSLAGGRAGNEQFF. The DNA of the CDR3 is TGTGCCAGCAGCTTAGCTGGCGGGAGGGCTGGGAATGAGCAGTTCTTC.

The rearrangement links TRBV7-9 to TRBJ2-5; D could derive from TRBD1 or TRBD2 (6 bases each). With the DNA end fitting TRBJ2-7 better, the J assignment may be wrong. The CDR3 is 14 amino acids. Germline V lookup: CDR1 SEHNR, CDR2 FQNEAQ (reference sequence). The CDR3 loop is CASSGEGGADEQYF. The CDR3 DNA is TGTGCCAGCAGCGGAGAGGGGGGAGCGGACGAGCAGTACTTC.

This chain joins TRBV20-1 and TRBJ2-3; no reliable D call. The CDR3 length is 11 residues. V lost 3 bases and J lost 5, with 6 bases in between. Germline V gene data show CDR1 as DFQATT and CDR2 as SNEGSKA (reference sequence). CDR3 in DNA: TGCAGTGCTAGCTGGAGAGATACGCAGTATTTT. It translates to CSASWRDTQYF.

The chain links TRBV5-1 to TRBJ2-7; tentatively, D is TRBD1 or TRBD2 (6 bases each). CDR1 and CDR2 (germline): SGHRS, YFSETQ. Trimming removed 5 bases at V and 4 bases at J, with 16 bases between. The CDR3 spans 14 residues. The CDR3: CASRRGDTTYEQYV. In DNA form, the CDR3 reads TGCGCCAGCAGGAGGGGGGACACGACGTACGAGCAGTACGTC.

The chain recombines TRBV5-1 with TRBJ2-1, with a weak D call TRBD2 (5 bases). The CDR3 sequence is 17 residues long. V was shortened by 0 bases and J by 1 base, with 14 bases between the two germline ends. Germline CDR1 SGHRS, CDR2 YFSETQ. This CDR3 is CASSLVAGGRSYNEQFF. CDR3 sequence (DNA): TGCGCCAGCAGCTTGGTTGCGGGTGGTCGTTCCTACAATGAGCAGTTCTTC.

This chain uses TRBV6-6 with TRBJ1-2, with D possibly TRBD1 on 6 matching bases. Germline V CDR1 and CDR2: MNHNY, SVGAGI (reference sequence). Trimming stripped 6 bases from V and 8 bases from J, with 16 bases between. The CDR3 has 13 amino acids. CDR3 residues: CASSPSRQGGYTF. In DNA, the CDR3 is TGTGCCAGCAGCCCCTCCCGGCAGGGGGGCTACACCTTC.

The V call is TRBV11-3, the J call TRBJ2-1; D gene ambiguous. Looked up from germline, CDR1 is SGHNT and CDR2 is YENEEA. V gave up 0 bases and J gave up 6 bases, with 6 bases separating them. The CDR3 runs 13 residues. This CDR3 is CASSLERFNEQFF. The CDR3 DNA reads as TGTGCCAGCAGCTTAGAGCGGTTCAATGAGCAGTTCTTC. The full variable domain, completed using reference TRBV11-3 and TRBJ2-1, is EAGVVQSPRYKIIEKKQPVAFWCNPISGHNTLYWYLQNLGQGPELLIRYENEEAVDDSQLPKDRFSAERLKGVDSTLKIQPAELGDSAVYLCASSLERFNEQFFGPGTRLTVL.

This clone has ten or more counts. V gene TRBV15 combines with J gene TRBJ1-2; 9 positions agree with TRBD1. Looked up from germline, CDR1 is LNHNV and CDR2 is YYDKDF (reference sequence). The V gene end was trimmed by 4 bases and the J gene end by 2 bases; junction bases not matched to a gene: 8. The CDR3 sequence is 16 residues long. CDR3 protein: CATSTLTGGFNYGYTF. The CDR3 DNA is TGTGCCACCAGCACCCTGACAGGGGGGTTCAACTATGGCTACACCTTC.

In this sample, this clone turned up a few times. The chain recombines TRBV7-2 with TRBJ2-5; 10 nucleotides agree with TRBD2. Germline V gene data show CDR1 as SGHTA and CDR2 as FQGNSA. With 6 bases clipped from V and 6 bases from J, the junction kept 10 bases outside the gene matches. The CDR3 runs 15 residues. For the CDR3, the DNA is TGTGCCAGCAGTCTTCGGTCTAGCGGGGGAAAGACCCAGTACTTC. It translates to CASSLRSSGGKTQYF.

V gene TRBV6-4 combines with J gene TRBJ2-1; 11 bases line up with TRBD2. Germline loops: CDR1 MRHNA, CDR2 SNTAGT. J was trimmed by 5 bases and V by 10 bases; bases with no gene match: 7. The CDR3 sequence is 14 residues long. The CDR3 loop reads CAKRLAGLDNEQFF. CDR3 coding DNA: TGTGCCAAGAGACTAGCGGGGCTAGACAATGAGCAGTTCTTC.

The CDR3 bases are TGCAGCGTTGAAGGACAGGGGGCAGGGGGCTACACCTTC. Protein product: CSVEGQGAGGYTF. V usage is TRBV29-1 and J usage is TRBJ1-2; 10 bases line up with TRBD1. The CDR3 totals 13 residues. V lost 1 base, J lost 8 bases, and 4 bases stayed unmatched. CDR1 and CDR2 (germline): SQVTM, ANQGSEA.

This clone was seen a few times. This sequence joins TRBV18 and TRBJ2-5, with 8 bases matching TRBD1. The CDR3 spans 16 residues. Germline V gene sequence: CDR1 KGHSH, CDR2 LQKENI. The V gene end was trimmed by 0 bases and the J gene end by 3 bases; junction bases not matched to a gene: 6. This CDR3 is CASSPPLSGGKETQYF. The CDR3 DNA follows: TGTGCCAGCTCACCACCGCTGTCAGGGGGCAAAGAGACCCAGTACTTC.

The gene calls are TRBV15 and TRBJ1-4, with 7 bases fitting TRBD1. The CDR3 consists of 13 residues. CDR1 and CDR2 (germline): LNHNV, YYDKDF (reference sequence). Trimming cost V 8 bases and J 3 bases; bases outside gene matches: 3. In DNA, the CDR3 is TGTGCCACCGCCAGGGGGTCTAATGAAAAACTGTTTTTT. Amino acids: CATARGSNEKLFF.

The J gene is TRBJ2-5, the V gene TRBV20-1; 8 nucleotides line up with TRBD2. In germline, CDR1 is DFQATT, CDR2 SNEGSKA (reference sequence). The CDR3 consists of 11 residues. CDR3 region: CSTGGPETQYF. As DNA, the CDR3 is TGCTCGACGGGGGGGCCCGAGACCCAGTACTTC.

The J gene is TRBJ2-5, the V gene TRBV2; 7 bases are shared with TRBD2. This CDR3 is built from 14 residues. Trimming removed 8 bases from V and 1 base from J; junction bases left unmatched: 7. CDR1 and CDR2 from the germline V gene are SNHLY and FYNNEI. This CDR3 reads CASGRDFPQETQYF. The CDR3 bases are TGTGCCAGCGGGAGGGACTTCCCCCAAGAGACCCAGTACTTC.

CDR3 coding DNA: TGCAGCGTAAAAACCTTCCCCCAAGAGACCCAGTACTTC. Translation gives CSVKTFPQETQYF. The chain carries TRBV29-1 and TRBJ2-5; D call uncertain. V was clipped by 6 bases and J by 1 base, with 12 bases between them. Germline CDR1 is SQVTM and CDR2 is ANQGSEA. This CDR3 is built from 13 residues.

The V gene is TRBV15, the J gene TRBJ2-3; D remains unclear. V shed 0 bases and J shed 3 bases, with 7 bases lying between them. CDR1 and CDR2 from the germline V gene are LNHNV and YYDKDF (reference sequence). The CDR3 covers 14 residues. CDR3 nucleotide sequence: TGTGCCACCAGCAGAGATCGAGTGACAGATACGCAGTATTTT. It codes for CATSRDRVTDTQYF.

CDR3: CATSRGGTQNYGYTF. The CDR3 bases are TGTGCCACCAGCAGAGGGGGGACTCAGAACTATGGCTACACCTTC. This chain links TRBV15 with TRBJ1-2; D is possibly TRBD1 (5 bases). Germline CDR1 LNHNV, CDR2 YYDKDF (reference sequence). Trimming removed 1 base at V and 2 bases at J, with 11 bases between. This CDR3 region has 15 residues.

The CDR3 DNA is TGTGCCAGCAGCGGGGAGAGTCACAATGAGCAGTTCTTC. Translated: CASSGESHNEQFF. The chain has TRBV28 and TRBJ2-1; D is perhaps TRBD2 (5 bases). This CDR3 is built from 13 residues. V was clipped by 6 bases and J by 5 bases, with 11 bases between them. Germline V gene data show CDR1 as MDHEN and CDR2 as SYDVKM.

Concerning this clone: A junction end diverges from the germline sequence, so it may reflect a read error. This chain links TRBV2 with TRBJ2-3; TRBD2 aligns across 9 bases. The germline CDR1 and CDR2 sequences are SNHLY and FYNNEI. The length of the CDR3 is 15 residues. This CDR3 is CAIPLERGDTDAQYF. The DNA for the CDR3 is TGTGCCATCCCGCTGGAGCGGGGGGACACAGATGCGCAGTATTTT.